The entry below gives a single TCR beta chain sequence along with its context. Its specificity is not known. Original processing methods: From ImmunoSEQ came sequences covering only the junction and carrying no quality scores, so filtering differed. Using immunoSEQ multiplex PCR, the repertoire was profiled, and TCRdb retains in-frame clones only, with some absent. V, J and clone size reflect that table, while D and trimming were determined from the DNA. Among 2 million to 2.5 million clones, approximately 95% were seen once, and the ten largest hold more than 0.1%. It was into CD45RA+ naive and CD45RA-negative memory subsets that the CD4+ cells were split. The source of the sample is a study of shared clonotypes between healthy human individuals. On the study more broadly: The study drew on a couple of women and a few men aged 18 to 49 as donors. Study findings and constraints: A handful of donors showed sharing of around 5% of naive CD4 clonotypes.

CDR3 length: 22 residues. V shed 7 bases and J 2 bases; nucleotides not matched to a gene: 26. Germline V CDR1 and CDR2: LNHDA, SQIVND (reference sequence). Sequences were obtained from naive CD4+ T cells sorted from blood. Subset described: CD45RA+ positively selected. This receptor was identified in a young man in good health. The rearrangement joins TRBV19 to TRBJ2-2; 9 positions agree with TRBD2. The CDR3 is CASTQGAHWSLAGPINTGELFF. CDR3 nucleotides: TGTGCCAGTACCCAAGGGGCCCACTGGAGTCTAGCGGGGCCCATAAACACCGGGGAGCTGTTTTTT.